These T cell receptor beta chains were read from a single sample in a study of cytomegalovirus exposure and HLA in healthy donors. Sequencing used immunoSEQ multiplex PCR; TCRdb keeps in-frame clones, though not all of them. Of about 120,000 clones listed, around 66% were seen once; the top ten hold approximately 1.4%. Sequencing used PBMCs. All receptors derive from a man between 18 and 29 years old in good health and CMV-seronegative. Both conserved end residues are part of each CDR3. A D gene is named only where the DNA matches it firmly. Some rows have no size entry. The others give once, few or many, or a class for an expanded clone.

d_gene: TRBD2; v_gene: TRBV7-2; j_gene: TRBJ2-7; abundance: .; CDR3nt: TGTGCCAGCAGCTTTCGGGCTAGCGGGAGTCCCTACGAGCAGTACTTC; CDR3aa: CASSFRASGSPYEQYF
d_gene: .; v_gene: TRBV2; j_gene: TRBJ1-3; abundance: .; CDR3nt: TGTGGCGCGGTTGGAAACACCATATATTTT; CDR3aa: CGAVGNTIYF
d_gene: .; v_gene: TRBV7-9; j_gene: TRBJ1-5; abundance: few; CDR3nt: TGTGCCAGCAGCTTCACAAATCAGCCCCAGCATTTT; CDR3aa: CASSFTNQPQHF
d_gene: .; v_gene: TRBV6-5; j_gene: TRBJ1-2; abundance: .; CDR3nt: TGTGCCAGCAGTTACTCTGCGGAGCACTATGGCTACACCTTC; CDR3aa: CASSYSAEHYGYTF
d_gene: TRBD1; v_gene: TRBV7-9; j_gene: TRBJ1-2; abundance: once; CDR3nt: TGTGCCAGCAGCCCACTTGGACAGGGCTATGGCTACACCTTC; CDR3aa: CASSPLGQGYGYTF
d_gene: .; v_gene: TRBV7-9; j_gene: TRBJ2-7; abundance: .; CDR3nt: TGTGCCAGCAGCTTATTGCAGGCTTCCTACGAGCAGTACTTC; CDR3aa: CASSLLQASYEQYF
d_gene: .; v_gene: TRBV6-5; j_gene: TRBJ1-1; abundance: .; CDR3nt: TGTGCCAGCAGCCGAGGGGGCACTGAAGCTTTCTTT; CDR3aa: CASSRGGTEAFF
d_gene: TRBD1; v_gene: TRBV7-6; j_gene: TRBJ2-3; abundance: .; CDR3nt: TGTGCCAGCAGCCCCCTGAAACCGGGACAGAGGGGATCGCAGTATTTT; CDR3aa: CASSPLKPGQRGSQYF
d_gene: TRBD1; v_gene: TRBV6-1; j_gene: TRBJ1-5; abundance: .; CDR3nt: TGTGCCAGCAGTCCATCCACAGGGGCCGATCAGCCCCAGCATTTT; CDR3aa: CASSPSTGADQPQHF
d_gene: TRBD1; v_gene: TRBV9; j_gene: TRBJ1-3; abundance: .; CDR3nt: TGTGCCAGCAGGAGGGGGACAGGGGGAAACACCATATATTTT; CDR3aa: CASRRGTGGNTIYF
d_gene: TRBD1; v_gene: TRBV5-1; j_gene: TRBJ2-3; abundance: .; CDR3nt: TGCGCCAGCAGCTTGGCGTGGACAGGGAAGCTCACAGATACGCAGTATTTT; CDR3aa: CASSLAWTGKLTDTQYF
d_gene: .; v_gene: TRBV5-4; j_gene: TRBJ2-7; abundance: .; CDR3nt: TGTGCCAGCAGCCAAGGGGGGGGCCTAACATACGAGCAGTACTTC; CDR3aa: CASSQGGGLTYEQYF
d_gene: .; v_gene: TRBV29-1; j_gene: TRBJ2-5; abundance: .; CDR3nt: TGCAGCATTTCGTTATATACTACCGAGACCCAGTACTTC; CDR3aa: CSISLYTTETQYF
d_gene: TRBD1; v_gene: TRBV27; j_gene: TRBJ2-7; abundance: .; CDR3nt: TGTGCCAGCAGAGGGACAGGGACCTACGAGCAGTACTTC; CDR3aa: CASRGTGTYEQYF
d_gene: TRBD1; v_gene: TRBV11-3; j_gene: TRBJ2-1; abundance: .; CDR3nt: TGTGCCAGCAGCTTACTGGGACAGGGAGCCTACAATGAGCAGTTCTTC; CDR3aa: CASSLLGQGAYNEQFF
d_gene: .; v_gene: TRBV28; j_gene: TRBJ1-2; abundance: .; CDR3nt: TGTGCCAGCAGTTCCCCCTCCGGGGGGTCTGGCTACACCTTC; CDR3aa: CASSSPSGGSGYTF
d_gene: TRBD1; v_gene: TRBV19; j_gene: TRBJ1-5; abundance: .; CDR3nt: TGTGCCAGCATCCCCAGGGGGACGGGCAATCAGCCCCAGCATTTT; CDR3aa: CASIPRGTGNQPQHF
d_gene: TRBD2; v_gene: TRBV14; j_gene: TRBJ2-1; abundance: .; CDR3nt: TGTGCCAGCAGCCAAATAGCGGGAGGGACATCCCTGCCTAATGAGCAGTTCTTC; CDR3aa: CASSQIAGGTSLPNEQFF
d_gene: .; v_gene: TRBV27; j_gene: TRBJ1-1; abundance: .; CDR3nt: TGTGCCAGCAGGTCCGGGAGTGAAGCTTTCTTT; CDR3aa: CASRSGSEAFF
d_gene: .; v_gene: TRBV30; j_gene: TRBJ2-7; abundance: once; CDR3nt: TGTGCCTGGAGTGTAAATCAGCGACTCTACGAGCAGTACTTC; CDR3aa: CAWSVNQRLYEQYF
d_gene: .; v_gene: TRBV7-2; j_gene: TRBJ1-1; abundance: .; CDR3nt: TGTGCCAGCAGTCGACAGGTGACAGCTTTCTTT; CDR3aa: CASSRQVTAFF
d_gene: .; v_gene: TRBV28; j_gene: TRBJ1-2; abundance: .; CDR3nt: TGTGCCAGTGCACAGGGTGACTATGGCTACACCTTC; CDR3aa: CASAQGDYGYTF
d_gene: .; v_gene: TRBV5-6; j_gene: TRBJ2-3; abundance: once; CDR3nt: TGTGCCAGCAGCTTGTCAGGGTGGTTAACGCAGTATTTT; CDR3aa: CASSLSGWLTQYF
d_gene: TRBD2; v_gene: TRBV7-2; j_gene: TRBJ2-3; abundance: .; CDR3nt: TGTGCCAGCAGCTTAGCATTGGCGGGAGGGCCAGGAGATACGCAGTATTTT; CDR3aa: CASSLALAGGPGDTQYF
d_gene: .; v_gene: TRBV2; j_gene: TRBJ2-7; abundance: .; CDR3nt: TGTGCCAGCTCCTACGACGGGACTCCCTACGAGCAGTACTTC; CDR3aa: CASSYDGTPYEQYF
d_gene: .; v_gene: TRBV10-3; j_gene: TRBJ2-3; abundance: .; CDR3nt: TGTGCCATCAGGGACACGACAGACACAGATACGCAGTATTTT; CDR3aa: CAIRDTTDTDTQYF
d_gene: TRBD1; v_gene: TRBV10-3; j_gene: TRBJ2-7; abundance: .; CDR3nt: TGTGCCATCAGTCAAGTGGGACAGACTACCTACGAGCAGTACTTC; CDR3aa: CAISQVGQTTYEQYF
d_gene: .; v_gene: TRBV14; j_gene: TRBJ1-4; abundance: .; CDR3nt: TGTGCCAGCAGCCAAACAGCACCTAATGAAAAACTGTTTTTT; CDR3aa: CASSQTAPNEKLFF
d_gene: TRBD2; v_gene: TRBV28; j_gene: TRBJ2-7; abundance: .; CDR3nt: TGTGCCAGCAGTGCCCTCTCCGGGACGGAAAGAACTAGCGGGACCCTCTACGAGCAGTACTTC; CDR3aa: CASSALSGTERTSGTLYEQYF
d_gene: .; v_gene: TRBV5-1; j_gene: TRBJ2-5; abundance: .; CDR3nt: TGCGCCAGCAGCTTGGTGTCCAGAAACCAAGAGACCCAGTACTTC; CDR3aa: CASSLVSRNQETQYF
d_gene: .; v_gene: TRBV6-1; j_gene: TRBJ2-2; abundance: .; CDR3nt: TGTGCCAGCAGTGAAACTAGCTCCGGGGAGCTGTTTTTT; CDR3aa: CASSETSSGELFF
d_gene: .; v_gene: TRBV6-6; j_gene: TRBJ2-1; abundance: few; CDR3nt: TGTGCCAGCAGGACAGGATCCTACAATGAGCAGTTCTTC; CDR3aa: CASRTGSYNEQFF
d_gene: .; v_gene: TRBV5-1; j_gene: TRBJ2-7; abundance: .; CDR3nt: TGCGCCAGCAGCCGTAACCCCGGGGAATACGAGCAGTACTTC; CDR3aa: CASSRNPGEYEQYF
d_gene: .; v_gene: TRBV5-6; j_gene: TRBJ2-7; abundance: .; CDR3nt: TGTGCCAGCAGCTTGGGGGGGACAACCTACGAGCAGTACTTC; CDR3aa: CASSLGGTTYEQYF
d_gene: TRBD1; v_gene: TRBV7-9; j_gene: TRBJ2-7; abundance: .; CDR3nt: TGTGCCAGCAGCTTAGCGGGGACAGGGGCGTACGAGCAGTACTTC; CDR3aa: CASSLAGTGAYEQYF
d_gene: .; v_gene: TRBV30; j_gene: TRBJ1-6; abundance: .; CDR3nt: TGTGCCTGGAGTGTACTGCCAGGGTATAATTCACCCCTCCACTTT; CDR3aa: CAWSVLPGYNSPLHF
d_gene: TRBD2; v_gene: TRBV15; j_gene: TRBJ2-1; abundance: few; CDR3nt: TGTGCCACCAGCAGGACGGGACTAGCGGAGCGGAATGAGCAGTTCTTC; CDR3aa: CATSRTGLAERNEQFF
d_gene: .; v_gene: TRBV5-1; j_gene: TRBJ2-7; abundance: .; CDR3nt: TGCGCCAGCAGTTTCGCGGAGACCTACGAGCAGTACTTC; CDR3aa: CASSFAETYEQYF
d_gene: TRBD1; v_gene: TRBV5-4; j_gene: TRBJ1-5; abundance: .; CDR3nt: TGTGCCAGCAGCTTGGGTGGGACAGGGAATTCGCCCCAGCATTTT; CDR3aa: CASSLGGTGNSPQHF
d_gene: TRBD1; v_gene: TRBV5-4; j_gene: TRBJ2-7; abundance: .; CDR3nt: TGTGCCAGCAGTCGGACAGGGGGGCGACCTTACGAGCAGTACTTC; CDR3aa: CASSRTGGRPYEQYF